The rows below give T cell receptor beta chains drawn from one sample of a study of T cell repertoires in ileal Crohn's disease. Measured with immunoSEQ multiplex PCR; TCRdb has only the in-frame clones, and not every one. The profile shows around 15,000 clones, 70% to 90% of them singletons. The sequencing sample was made of ileal tissue. The receptors here all came from an adult with Crohn's disease. Both conserved end residues are part of each CDR3. A D gene is named only where the DNA matches it firmly. A row's size may be missing; if present it is once, few, many or a size class.

D gene,clone size,J gene,V gene,CDR3 length,CDR3 DNA,CDR3 protein
TRBD2,once,TRBJ2-5,TRBV4-3,18,TGCGCCAGCAGCCAAGACGTCGGGCGGGGGGTCTCTTCGTGGGAGCAGTACTTC,CASSQDVGRGVSSWEQYF
-,-,TRBJ1-6,TRBV29-1,13,TGCAGCGTGGCTCGGGAGCAGAATTCACCCCTCCACTTT,CSVAREQNSPLHF
-,-,TRBJ2-3,TRBV6-1,15,TGTGCCAGCAGTGCCCAGGGGCTAAGCACAGATACGCAGTATTTT,CASSAQGLSTDTQYF
TRBD1,once,TRBJ2-7,TRBV6-5,14,TGTGCCAGCAGTTACTTATTCGACAGGGCCGAGCAGTACTTC,CASSYLFDRAEQYF
-,-,TRBJ2-3,TRBV29-1,18,TGCAGCGGGTGGGACAGCGGGAGTGATCTCCTTAGCACAGATACGCAGTATTTT,CSGWDSGSDLLSTDTQYF
TRBD1,once,TRBJ2-2,TRBV5-1,15,TGCGCCAGCAGCCCCGGACAGGGGAGAACCGGGGAGCTGTTTTTT,CASSPGQGRTGELFF
TRBD1,-,TRBJ1-3,TRBV10-3,15,TGTGCCGGCTACCCGGGACAGAAATCTGGAAACACCATATATTTT,CAGYPGQKSGNTIYF
TRBD1,-,TRBJ1-3,TRBV6-5,15,TGTGCCAGCAGTTTAGTCGGACAGGGAGGAAACACCATATATTTT,CASSLVGQGGNTIYF
-,-,TRBJ2-7,TRBV4-1,14,TGCGCCAGCAGCCAAGAACGGGGAACTTACGAGCAGTACTTC,CASSQERGTYEQYF
TRBD1,few,TRBJ2-5,TRBV7-2,14,TGTGCCAGCAGCTCCCGGACAGGGGATGAGACCCAGTACTTC,CASSSRTGDETQYF
TRBD2,-,TRBJ2-1,TRBV5-4,15,TGTGCCAGCAGCTGGACTAGCGGGGTATACAATGAGCAGTTCTTC,CASSWTSGVYNEQFF
TRBD1,-,TRBJ1-5,TRBV6-1,17,TGTGCCAGCAGTGAAGCGATGGGACAGCACTTGAATCAGCCCCAGCATTTT,CASSEAMGQHLNQPQHF
-,few,TRBJ1-1,TRBV6-1,12,TGTGCCAGCAGTGAAACGGCTAGAGGGGCTTTCTTT,CASSETARGAFF
TRBD1,once,TRBJ2-7,TRBV6-1,15,TGTGCCAGCAGTGGGCCGGGACAGAATAGGTACGAGCAGTACTTC,CASSGPGQNRYEQYF
-,-,TRBJ1-5,TRBV30,13,TGTGCCTGGAGTTTATCTGCGGGTCAGCCCCAGCATTTT,CAWSLSAGQPQHF
TRBD1,-,TRBJ1-2,TRBV2,13,TGTGCCAGCAGGGGACAGGACAACTATGGCTACACCTTC,CASRGQDNYGYTF
-,-,TRBJ2-3,TRBV27,13,TGTGCCAGCAGTATCTCTAGGCCAGATACGCAGTATTTT,CASSISRPDTQYF
-,few,TRBJ1-1,TRBV6-1,15,TGTGCCAGCAGTGAGGGCCCAGGGTTGAACACTGAAGCTTTCTTT,CASSEGPGLNTEAFF
TRBD2,-,TRBJ2-1,TRBV7-2,17,TGTGCCAGCAGCTTCACTAGCGGGAGGTCCTCCTACAATGAGCAGTTCTTC,CASSFTSGRSSYNEQFF
-,-,TRBJ2-1,TRBV5-6,14,TGTGCCAGCAGCCCGGGACTGGCTGACAATGAGCAGTTCTTC,CASSPGLADNEQFF
TRBD2,-,TRBJ2-1,TRBV11-2,17,TGTGCCAGCAGCCCCCACCCTAGCGGGAGTGCTTACAATGAGCAGTTCTTC,CASSPHPSGSAYNEQFF
-,-,TRBJ1-5,TRBV7-9,13,TGTGCCAGCAGCAATAGACAGGATCAGCCCCAGCATTTT,CASSNRQDQPQHF
-,-,TRBJ2-3,TRBV7-3,17,TGTGCCAGCAGCCCCGCGTTCGGAGCGGCTAGCACAGATACGCAGTATTTT,CASSPAFGAASTDTQYF
-,-,TRBJ1-1,TRBV30,13,TGTGCCTGGAGAACAGGACTGAACACTGAAGCTTTCTTT,CAWRTGLNTEAFF
-,few,TRBJ1-1,TRBV29-1,12,TGCAGCGTTGAAGCGTTGAACACTGAAGCTTTCTTT,CSVEALNTEAFF
-,-,TRBJ2-1,TRBV4-3,15,TGCGCCAGCAGCTTCCACGGCGGGACCTACAATGAGCAGTTCTTC,CASSFHGGTYNEQFF
-,-,TRBJ2-1,TRBV6-5,13,TGTGCCAGCAGGGAGTTGGACTACAATGAGCAGTTCTTC,CASRELDYNEQFF
TRBD1,-,TRBJ1-1,TRBV2,13,TGTGCCAGCAGTGCCCCGGACAGGGAGGAAGCTTTCTTT,CASSAPDREEAFF
-,-,TRBJ2-7,TRBV7-6,15,TGTGCCAGCAGCTTAGTACTGGGGGCGGGCTACGAGCAGTACTTC,CASSLVLGAGYEQYF
-,-,TRBJ2-7,TRBV7-3,11,TGTGCCAGCAGCCCTTCCTACGAGCAGTACTTC,CASSPSYEQYF